The 11 T cell receptor beta chains below were found in one sample sequenced in a study of T cell responses to AZD1222 COVID-19 vaccine. The data were produced by immunoSEQ multiplex PCR, yet TCRdb's version contains in-frame clones alone and is incomplete. The sample holds 50,000 to 75,000 clones, around 75% seen once. Sequences were derived from peripheral blood, sampled on day 0 of AZD1222 vaccination. The source of these receptors is an adult in good health.

This clone was observed a few times. This chain links TRBV19 with TRBJ2-7; possibly TRBD1 for D (6 bases). Germline V gene data show CDR1 as LNHDA and CDR2 as SQIVND (reference sequence). The germline V and J ends were trimmed by 9 bases and 8 bases, with 23 bases remaining between them. The CDR3 sequence is 14 residues long. This CDR3 reads CASSPRDRPHQQYF. As DNA, the CDR3 is TGTGCCAGCAGCCCTCGAGACAGGCCGCATCAGCAGTACTTC.

This sequence joins TRBV19 and TRBJ1-5; 11 bases are shared with TRBD1. From germline, CDR1 is LNHDA and CDR2 SQIVND (reference sequence). The junction had 12 bases not matched to a gene; V was cut back by 5 bases and J by 6 bases. CDR3 size: 17 residues. CDR3 in DNA: TGTGCCAGTAGTCCGGGACAGGGGGAAGGGGTTGGTCAGCCCCAGCATTTT. As protein: CASSPGQGEGVGQPQHF. The variable domain in full, completed from reference TRBV19 and TRBJ1-5, reads DGGITQSPKYLFRKEGQNVTLSCEQNLNHDAMYWYRQDPGQGLRLIYYSQIVNDFQKGDIAEGYSVSREKKESFPLTVTSAQKNPTAFYLCASSPGQGEGVGQPQHFGDGTRLSIL.

The rearrangement uses TRBV9 and TRBJ2-3; D may be TRBD1 or TRBD2 (6 bases each). This CDR3 comprises 16 residues. Germline V gene data show CDR1 as SGDLS and CDR2 as YYNGEE. V was shortened by 0 bases and J by 5 bases, with 16 bases between the two germline ends. CDR3 nucleotide sequence: TGTGCCAGCAGCGTAGCGGCGCGAGGAGGGGGAGATACGCAGTATTTT. Protein sequence: CASSVAARGGGDTQYF.

The V and J genes are TRBV4-3 and TRBJ1-1; D might be TRBD1 (5 bases). This CDR3 spans 14 amino acids. V lost 0 bases and J 6 bases, leaving 11 bases between the germline ends. Germline lookup yields CDR1 LGHNA and CDR2 YSLEER. The DNA for the CDR3 is TGCGCCAGCAGCCAAGATCGACAGTTCGCTGAAGCTTTCTTT. It yields the protein CASSQDRQFAEAFF.

The chain carries TRBV9 and TRBJ1-6, with 7 nucleotides matching TRBD1. The CDR3 has 16 residues. Germline lookup yields CDR1 SGDLS and CDR2 YYNGEE. The V gene end was trimmed by 3 bases and the J gene end by 3 bases; junction bases not matched to a gene: 6. The CDR3 DNA follows: TGTGCCAGCAGCGGGGCCAGGGGGAGCTATAATTCACCCCTCCACTTT. This translates into CASSGARGSYNSPLHF.

This clone was seen a single time. The chain employs TRBV3-1 (or the pseudogene TRBV3-2) and TRBJ2-5, with D unresolved. CDR1 is LGHDT and CDR2 is YNNKEL in the germline V gene (reference sequence). V was cut by 9 bases and J by 2 bases, with 10 bases left in between. This CDR3 is built from 12 residues. The DNA for the CDR3 is TGTGCCAGTAGATCGCTTCAAGAGACCCAGTACTTC. Protein: CASRSLQETQYF.

This clone appeared a few times. V usage is TRBV29-1 and J usage is TRBJ2-7; TRBD2 matches 10 bases. Trimming took 0 bases from V and 1 from J; bases not matched to a gene: 3. The CDR3 runs 15 residues. Germline lookup yields CDR1 SQVTM and CDR2 ANQGSEA. The CDR3 DNA sequence: TGCAGCGTTGAAGATCCACTAGCGGGGTCCTACGAGCAGTACTTC. Translation: CSVEDPLAGSYEQYF.

This rearrangement joins TRBV24-1 to TRBJ2-1; perhaps TRBD1 as D (6 bases). The CDR3 is 14 amino acids. The germline gives CDR1 KGHDR, CDR2 SFDVKD. V lost 3 bases to trimming and J lost 6 bases, with 11 bases between them. This CDR3 is CATSDPRRGNEQFF. CDR3 in DNA: TGTGCCACCAGTGATCCCCGCAGGGGCAATGAGCAGTTCTTC.

V and J are TRBV7-6 and TRBJ1-1; D not resolved. This CDR3 spans 11 amino acids. Trimming removed 1 base at V and 5 bases at J, with 2 bases between. Germline V lookup: CDR1 SGHVS, CDR2 FNYEAQ. The CDR3 spells CASSLGTEAFF. The CDR3 region has the DNA TGTGCCAGCAGCTTAGGTACTGAAGCTTTCTTT.

J is TRBJ2-7 and V is TRBV6-6; 9 bases match TRBD1. CDR3 size: 16 residues. With V trimmed by 5 bases and J by 6 bases, 14 bases remained unmatched. Germline V gene data show CDR1 as MNHNY and CDR2 as SVGAGI (reference sequence). In DNA form, the CDR3 reads TGTGCCAGCAGTCCCTACCGGGGGGACAGGGTCGGCGAGCAGTACTTC. Translating gives CASSPYRGDRVGEQYF.

The chain is built from TRBV6-2 or TRBV6-3 and TRBJ1-5; a possible D gene is TRBD1 (5 bases). Germline CDR1 MNHEY, CDR2 SVGEGT. V lost 4 bases and J lost 7, with 14 bases in between. The CDR3 consists of 14 residues. The CDR3 region has the DNA TGTGCCAGCAGTTCTCCCCACCAGGGACAGCCCCAGCATTTT. This gives the protein CASSSPHQGQPQHF.